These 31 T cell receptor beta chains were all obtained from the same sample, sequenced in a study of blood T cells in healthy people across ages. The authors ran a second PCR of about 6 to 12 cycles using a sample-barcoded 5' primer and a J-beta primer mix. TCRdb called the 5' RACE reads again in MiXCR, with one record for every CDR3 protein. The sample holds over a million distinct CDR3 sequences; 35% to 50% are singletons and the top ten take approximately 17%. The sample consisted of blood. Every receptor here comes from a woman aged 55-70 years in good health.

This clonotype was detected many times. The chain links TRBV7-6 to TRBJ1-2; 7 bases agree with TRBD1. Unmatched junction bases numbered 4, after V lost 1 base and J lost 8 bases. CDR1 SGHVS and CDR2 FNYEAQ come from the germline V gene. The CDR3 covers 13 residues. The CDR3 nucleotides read TGTGCCAGCAGCTTAGAAGGGGGCACCGGCTACACCTTC. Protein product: CASSLEGGTGYTF.

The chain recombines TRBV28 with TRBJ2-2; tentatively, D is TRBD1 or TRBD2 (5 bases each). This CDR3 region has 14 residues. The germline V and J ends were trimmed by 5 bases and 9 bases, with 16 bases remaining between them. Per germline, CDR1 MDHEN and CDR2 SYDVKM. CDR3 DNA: TGTGCCAGCAGTAAGGACCGGGGCGTGAGGGAGCTGTTTTTT. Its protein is CASSKDRGVRELFF. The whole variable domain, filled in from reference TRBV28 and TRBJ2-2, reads DVKVTQSSRYLVKRTGEKVFLECVQDMDHENMFWYRQDPGLGLRLIYFSYDVKMKEKGDIPEGYSVSREKKERFSLILESASTNQTSMYLCASSKDRGVRELFFGEGSRLTVL.

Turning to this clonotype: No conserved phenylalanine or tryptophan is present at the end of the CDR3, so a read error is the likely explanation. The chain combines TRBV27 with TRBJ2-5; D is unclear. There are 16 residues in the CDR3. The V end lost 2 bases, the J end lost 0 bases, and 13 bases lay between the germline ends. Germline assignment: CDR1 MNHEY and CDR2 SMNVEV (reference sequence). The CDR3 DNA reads TGTGCCAGCAGTTTAGGGTACACAAAGTACCAAGAGACCCAGTACTTG. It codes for CASSLGYTKYQETQYL.

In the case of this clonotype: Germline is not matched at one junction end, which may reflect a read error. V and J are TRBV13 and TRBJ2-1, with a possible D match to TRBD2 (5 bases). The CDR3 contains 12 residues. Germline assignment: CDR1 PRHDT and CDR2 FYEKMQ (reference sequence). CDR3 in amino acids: CASSRGGNERFF. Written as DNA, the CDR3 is TGTGCCAGCAGCAGAGGAGGAAATGAGCGGTTCTTC.

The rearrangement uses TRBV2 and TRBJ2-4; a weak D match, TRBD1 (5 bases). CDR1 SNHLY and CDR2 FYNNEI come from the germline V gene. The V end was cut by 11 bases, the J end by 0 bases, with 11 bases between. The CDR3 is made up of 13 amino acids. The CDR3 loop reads CASLGLAKNIQYF. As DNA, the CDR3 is TGTGCCTCCCTGGGGCTAGCCAAAAACATTCAGTACTTC.

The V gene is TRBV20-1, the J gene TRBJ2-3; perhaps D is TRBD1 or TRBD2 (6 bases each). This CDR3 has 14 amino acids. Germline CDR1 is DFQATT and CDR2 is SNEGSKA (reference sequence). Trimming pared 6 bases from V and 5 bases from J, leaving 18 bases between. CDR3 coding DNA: TGCAGTGCCCCGCCACCGGGGGCTGGAGATACGCAGTATTTT. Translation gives CSAPPPGAGDTQYF.

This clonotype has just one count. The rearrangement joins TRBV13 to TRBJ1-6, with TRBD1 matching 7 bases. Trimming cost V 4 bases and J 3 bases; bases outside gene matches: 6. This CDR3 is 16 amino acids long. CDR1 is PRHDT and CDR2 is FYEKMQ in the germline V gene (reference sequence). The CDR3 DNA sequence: TGTGCCAGCAGCTCTTACGGACAGGACTATAATTCACCCCTCCACTTT. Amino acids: CASSSYGQDYNSPLHF.

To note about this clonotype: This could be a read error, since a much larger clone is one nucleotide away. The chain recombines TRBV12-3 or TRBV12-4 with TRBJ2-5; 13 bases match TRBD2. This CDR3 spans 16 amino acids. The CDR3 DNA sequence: TGTGCCAGCAGTTCGGGACTAGCGGGACGGTTAAAGACCCGGTACTTC. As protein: CASSSGLAGRLKTRYF.

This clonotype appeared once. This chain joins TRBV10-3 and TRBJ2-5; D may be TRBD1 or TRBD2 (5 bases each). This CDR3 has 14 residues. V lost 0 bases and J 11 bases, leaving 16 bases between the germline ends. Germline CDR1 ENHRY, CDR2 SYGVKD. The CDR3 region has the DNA TGTGCCATCAGTGAGTCGAGGGACCCGGGAAAGCAGTACTTC. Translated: CAISESRDPGKQYF.

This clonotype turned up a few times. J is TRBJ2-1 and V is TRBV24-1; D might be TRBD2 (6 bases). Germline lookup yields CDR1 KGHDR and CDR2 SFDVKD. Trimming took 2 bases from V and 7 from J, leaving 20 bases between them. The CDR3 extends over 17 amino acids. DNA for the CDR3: TGTGCCACCAGTGATTACCGAATACCGGGACTTAAAAATGAGCAGTTCTTC. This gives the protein CATSDYRIPGLKNEQFF.

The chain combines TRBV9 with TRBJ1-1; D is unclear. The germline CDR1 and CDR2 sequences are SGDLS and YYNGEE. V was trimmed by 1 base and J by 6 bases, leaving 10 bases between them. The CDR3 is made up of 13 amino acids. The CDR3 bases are TGTGCCAGCAGCGTACGGCAGAATTCTGAAGCTTTCTTT. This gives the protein CASSVRQNSEAFF.

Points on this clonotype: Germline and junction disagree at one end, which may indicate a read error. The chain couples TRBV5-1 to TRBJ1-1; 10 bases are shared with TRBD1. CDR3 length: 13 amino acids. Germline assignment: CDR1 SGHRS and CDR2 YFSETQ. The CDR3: CASRDRGGTEAFF. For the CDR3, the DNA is TGTGCCAGCCGGGACAGGGGAGGCACTGAAGCTTTCTTT.

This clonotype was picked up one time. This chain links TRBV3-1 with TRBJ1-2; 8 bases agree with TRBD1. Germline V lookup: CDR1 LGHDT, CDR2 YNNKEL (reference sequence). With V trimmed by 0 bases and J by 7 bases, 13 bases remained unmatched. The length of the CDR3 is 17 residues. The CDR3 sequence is CASSQDRGQGGYGGYTF. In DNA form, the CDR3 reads TGTGCCAGCAGCCAAGATCGCGGACAGGGAGGGTATGGTGGCTACACCTTC.

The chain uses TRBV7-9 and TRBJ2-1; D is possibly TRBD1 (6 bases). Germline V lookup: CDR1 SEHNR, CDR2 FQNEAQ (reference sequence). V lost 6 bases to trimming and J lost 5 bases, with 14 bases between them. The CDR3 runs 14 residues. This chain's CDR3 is CASRGDKRDNEQFF. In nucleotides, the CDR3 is TGTGCCAGCAGGGGGGACAAAAGAGACAATGAGCAGTTCTTC.

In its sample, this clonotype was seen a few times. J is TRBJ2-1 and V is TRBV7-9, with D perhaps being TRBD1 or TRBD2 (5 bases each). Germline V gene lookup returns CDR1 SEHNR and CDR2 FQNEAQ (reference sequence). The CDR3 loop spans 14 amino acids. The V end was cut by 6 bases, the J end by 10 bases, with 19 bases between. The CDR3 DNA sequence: TGTGCCAGCAGTCCCCCCGGGGACCTAAGGGAGCAGTTCTTC. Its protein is CASSPPGDLREQFF.

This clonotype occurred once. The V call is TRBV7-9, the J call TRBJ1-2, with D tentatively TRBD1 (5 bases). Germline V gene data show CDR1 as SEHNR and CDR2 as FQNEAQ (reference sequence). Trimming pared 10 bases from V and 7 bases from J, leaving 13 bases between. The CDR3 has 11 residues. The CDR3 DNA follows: TGTGCCATCAGATCCCAGGGTGGCTACACCTTC. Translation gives CAIRSQGGYTF.

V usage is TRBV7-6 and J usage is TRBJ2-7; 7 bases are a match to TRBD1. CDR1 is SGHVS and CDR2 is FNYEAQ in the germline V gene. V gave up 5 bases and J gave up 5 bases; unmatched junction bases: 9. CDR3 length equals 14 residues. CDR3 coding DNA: TGTGCCAGCAGCCTTGACAGGGCTATCCACGAGCAGTACTTC. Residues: CASSLDRAIHEQYF. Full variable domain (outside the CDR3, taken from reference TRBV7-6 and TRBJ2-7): GAGVSQSPRYKVTKRGQDVALRCDPISGHVSLYWYRQALGQGPEFLTYFNYEAQQDKSGLPNDRFSAERPEGSISTLTIQRTEQRDSAMYRCASSLDRAIHEQYFGPGTRLTVT.

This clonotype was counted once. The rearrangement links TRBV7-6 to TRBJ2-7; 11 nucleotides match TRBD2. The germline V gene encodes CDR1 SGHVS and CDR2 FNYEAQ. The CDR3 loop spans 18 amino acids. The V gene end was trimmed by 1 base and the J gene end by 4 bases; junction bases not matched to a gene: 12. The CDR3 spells CASSLVAGGGTSGYEQYF. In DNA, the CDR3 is TGTGCCAGCAGCTTAGTGGCAGGGGGGGGGACTAGCGGTTACGAGCAGTACTTC.

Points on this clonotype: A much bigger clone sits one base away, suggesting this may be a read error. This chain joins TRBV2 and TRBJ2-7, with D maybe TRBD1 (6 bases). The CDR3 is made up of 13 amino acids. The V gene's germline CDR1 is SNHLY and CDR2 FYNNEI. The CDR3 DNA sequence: TGTGCCGGCAGTTACGACAGGACCTACGAGCAGTACTTC. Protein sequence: CAGSYDRTYEQYF. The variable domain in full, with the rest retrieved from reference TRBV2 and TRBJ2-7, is EPEVTQTPSHQVTQMGQEVILRCVPISNHLYFYWYRQILGQKVEFLVSFYNNEISEKSEIFDDQFSVERPDGSNFTLKIRSTKLEDSAMYFCAGSYDRTYEQYFGPGTRLTVT.

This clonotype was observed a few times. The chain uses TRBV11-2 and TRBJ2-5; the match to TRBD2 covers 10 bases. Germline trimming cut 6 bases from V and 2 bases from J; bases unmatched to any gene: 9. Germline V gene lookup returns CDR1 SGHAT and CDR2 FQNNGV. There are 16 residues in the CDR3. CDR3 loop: CASRNILAGLQETQYF. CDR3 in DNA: TGTGCCAGCAGAAATATACTAGCGGGGTTACAAGAGACCCAGTACTTC.

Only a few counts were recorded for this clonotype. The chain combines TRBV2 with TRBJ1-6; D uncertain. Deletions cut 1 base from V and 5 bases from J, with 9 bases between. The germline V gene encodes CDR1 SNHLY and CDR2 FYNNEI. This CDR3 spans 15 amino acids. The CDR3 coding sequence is TGTGCCAGCAGTGAAGTAGGGCAGAATAATTCACCCCTCCACTTT. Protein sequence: CASSEVGQNNSPLHF.

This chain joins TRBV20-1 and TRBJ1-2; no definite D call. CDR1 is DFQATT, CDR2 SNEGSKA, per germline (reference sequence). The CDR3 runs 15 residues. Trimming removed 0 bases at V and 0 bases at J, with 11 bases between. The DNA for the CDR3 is TGCAGTGCTAGAGAGCCCGGCAGATCTAACTATGGCTACACCTTC. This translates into CSAREPGRSNYGYTF.

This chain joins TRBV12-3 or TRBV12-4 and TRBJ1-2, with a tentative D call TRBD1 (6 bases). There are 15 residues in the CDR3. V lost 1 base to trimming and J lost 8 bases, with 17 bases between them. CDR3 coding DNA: TGTGCCAGCAGTTTAGAGGGGGGCGGTCTAAAAGGCTACACCTTC. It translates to CASSLEGGGLKGYTF.

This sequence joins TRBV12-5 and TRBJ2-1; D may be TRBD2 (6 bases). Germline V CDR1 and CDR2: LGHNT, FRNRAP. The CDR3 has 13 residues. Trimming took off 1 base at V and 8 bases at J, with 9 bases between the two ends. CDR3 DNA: TGTGCTAGTGGTTTGGGCGGGATCGATGAGCAGTTCTTC. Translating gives CASGLGGIDEQFF.

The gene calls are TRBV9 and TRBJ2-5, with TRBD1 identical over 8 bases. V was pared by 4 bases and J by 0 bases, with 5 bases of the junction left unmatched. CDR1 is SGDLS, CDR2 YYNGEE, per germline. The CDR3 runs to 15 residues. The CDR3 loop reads CASSTGGQYQETQYF. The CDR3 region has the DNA TGTGCCAGCAGCACAGGGGGACAGTACCAAGAGACCCAGTACTTC.

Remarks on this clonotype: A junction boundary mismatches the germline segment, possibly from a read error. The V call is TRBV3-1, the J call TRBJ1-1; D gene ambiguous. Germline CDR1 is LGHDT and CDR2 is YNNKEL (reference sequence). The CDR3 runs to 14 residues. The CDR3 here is CASSPRSGVAEVFF. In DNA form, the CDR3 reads TGTGCCAGCTCCCCTAGGTCGGGAGTCGCTGAAGTTTTCTTT.

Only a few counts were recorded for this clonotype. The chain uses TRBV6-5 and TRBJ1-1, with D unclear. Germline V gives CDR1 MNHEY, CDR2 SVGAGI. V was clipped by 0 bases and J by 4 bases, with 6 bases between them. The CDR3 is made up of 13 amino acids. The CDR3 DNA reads TGTGCCAGCAGTTACTCGGCGGGCACTGAAGCTTTCTTT. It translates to CASSYSAGTEAFF.

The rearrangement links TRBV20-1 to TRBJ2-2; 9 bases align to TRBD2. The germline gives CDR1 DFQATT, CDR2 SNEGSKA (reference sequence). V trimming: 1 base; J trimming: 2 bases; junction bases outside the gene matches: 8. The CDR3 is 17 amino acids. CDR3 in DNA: TGCAGTGCTAGAGGTTTTAGCGGGAGAGTAAACACCGGGGAGCTGTTTTTT. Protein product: CSARGFSGRVNTGELFF.

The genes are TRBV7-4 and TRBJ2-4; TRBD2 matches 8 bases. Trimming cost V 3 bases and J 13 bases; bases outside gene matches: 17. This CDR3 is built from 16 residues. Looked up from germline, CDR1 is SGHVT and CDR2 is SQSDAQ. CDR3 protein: CASSFVWQDRRGEQYF. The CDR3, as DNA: TGTGCCAGCAGCTTCGTGTGGCAGGATAGGCGGGGGGAGCAGTACTTC.

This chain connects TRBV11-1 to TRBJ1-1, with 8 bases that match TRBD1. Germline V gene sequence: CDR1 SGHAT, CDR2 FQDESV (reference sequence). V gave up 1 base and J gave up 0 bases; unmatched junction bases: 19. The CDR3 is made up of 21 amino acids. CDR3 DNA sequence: TGTGCCAGCAGCTTAGGGGTCTTTAGGCCAACGGACAGGGACTTGAACACTGAAGCTTTCTTT. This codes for CASSLGVFRPTDRDLNTEAFF.

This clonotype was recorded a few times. For the CDR3, the DNA is TGTGCCAGCAGCGAGGGGGGTGGGGGAAGCTCCTACGAGCAGTACTTC. Protein sequence: CASSEGGGGSSYEQYF. V and J are TRBV9 and TRBJ2-7; D tentatively reads TRBD1 or TRBD2 (6 bases each). Germline CDR1 SGDLS, CDR2 YYNGEE. Trimming took off 3 bases at V and 0 bases at J, with 16 bases between the two ends. The CDR3 has 16 residues.